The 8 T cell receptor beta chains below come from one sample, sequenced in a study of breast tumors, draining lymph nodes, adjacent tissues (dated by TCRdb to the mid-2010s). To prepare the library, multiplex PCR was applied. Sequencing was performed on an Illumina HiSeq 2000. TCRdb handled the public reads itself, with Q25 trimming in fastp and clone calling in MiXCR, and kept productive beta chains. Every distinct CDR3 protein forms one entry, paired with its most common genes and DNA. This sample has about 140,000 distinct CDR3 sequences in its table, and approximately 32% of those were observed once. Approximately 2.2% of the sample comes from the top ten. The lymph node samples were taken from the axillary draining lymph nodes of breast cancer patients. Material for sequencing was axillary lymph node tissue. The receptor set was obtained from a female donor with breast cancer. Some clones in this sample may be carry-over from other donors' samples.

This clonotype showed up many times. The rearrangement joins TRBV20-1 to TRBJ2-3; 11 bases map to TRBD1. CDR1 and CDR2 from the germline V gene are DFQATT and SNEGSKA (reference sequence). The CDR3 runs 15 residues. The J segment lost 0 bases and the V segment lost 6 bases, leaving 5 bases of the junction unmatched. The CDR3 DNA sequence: TGCAGTGCAATTAGGACAGGGGGCAGCACAGATACGCAGTATTTT. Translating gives CSAIRTGGSTDTQYF.

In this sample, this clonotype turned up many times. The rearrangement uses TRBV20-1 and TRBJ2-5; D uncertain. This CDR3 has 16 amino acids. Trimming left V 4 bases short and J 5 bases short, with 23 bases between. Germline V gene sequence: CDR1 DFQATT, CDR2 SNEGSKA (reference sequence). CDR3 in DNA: TGCAGTGCTACAAGAGGCGGTCAGGCCCGCCGGGAGACCCAGTACTTC. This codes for CSATRGGQARRETQYF.

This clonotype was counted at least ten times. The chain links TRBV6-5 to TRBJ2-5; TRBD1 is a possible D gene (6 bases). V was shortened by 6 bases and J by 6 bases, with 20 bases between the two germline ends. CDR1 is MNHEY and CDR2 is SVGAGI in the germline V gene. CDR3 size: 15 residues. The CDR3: CASSLDRSPPQTQYF. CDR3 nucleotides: TGTGCCAGCAGCCTCGACAGGAGCCCTCCGCAGACCCAGTACTTC.

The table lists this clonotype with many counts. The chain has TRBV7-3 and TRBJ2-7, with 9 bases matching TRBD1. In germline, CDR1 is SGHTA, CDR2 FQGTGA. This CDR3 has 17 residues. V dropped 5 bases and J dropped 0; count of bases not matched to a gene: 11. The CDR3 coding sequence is TGTGCCAGCAGCCGGGACAGGGAGCCCGCCGGCTCCTACGAGCAGTACGTC. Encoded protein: CASSRDREPAGSYEQYV.

The CDR3 region has the DNA TGCAGTGCCAGCGAGATAGGGCGGGGAGCTAACTATGGCTACACCTTC. As protein: CSASEIGRGANYGYTF. The genes are TRBV20-1 and TRBJ1-2; D not certain. The CDR3 is made up of 16 amino acids. Trimming removed 6 bases at V and 0 bases at J, with 20 bases between. Germline V gene data show CDR1 as DFQATT and CDR2 as SNEGSKA (reference sequence).

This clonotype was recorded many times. CDR3 protein: CSHIGTGGSYGYTF. The CDR3 region has the DNA TGCAGTCATATTGGGACAGGGGGCTCCTATGGCTACACCTTC. V gene TRBV20-1 combines with J gene TRBJ1-2; 12 bases match TRBD1. This CDR3 has 14 amino acids. J gave up 4 bases and V 8 bases, and 8 bases lay outside the gene matches. Germline V gene sequence: CDR1 DFQATT, CDR2 SNEGSKA (reference sequence).

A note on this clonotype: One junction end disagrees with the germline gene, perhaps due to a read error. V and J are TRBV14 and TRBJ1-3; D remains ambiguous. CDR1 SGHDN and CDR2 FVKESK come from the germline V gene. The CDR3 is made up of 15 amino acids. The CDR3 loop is CASSALRASGNTIHF. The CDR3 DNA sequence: TGCGCCAGCAGTGCCCTGAGGGCCTCCGGAAACACCATACATTTT.

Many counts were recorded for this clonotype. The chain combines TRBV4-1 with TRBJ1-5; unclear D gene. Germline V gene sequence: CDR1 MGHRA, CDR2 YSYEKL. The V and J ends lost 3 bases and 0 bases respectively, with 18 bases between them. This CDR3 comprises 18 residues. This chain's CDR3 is CASSHTPFSGGSNQPQHF. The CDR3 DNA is TGCGCCAGCAGCCACACCCCTTTTTCGGGAGGTAGCAATCAGCCCCAGCATTTT.